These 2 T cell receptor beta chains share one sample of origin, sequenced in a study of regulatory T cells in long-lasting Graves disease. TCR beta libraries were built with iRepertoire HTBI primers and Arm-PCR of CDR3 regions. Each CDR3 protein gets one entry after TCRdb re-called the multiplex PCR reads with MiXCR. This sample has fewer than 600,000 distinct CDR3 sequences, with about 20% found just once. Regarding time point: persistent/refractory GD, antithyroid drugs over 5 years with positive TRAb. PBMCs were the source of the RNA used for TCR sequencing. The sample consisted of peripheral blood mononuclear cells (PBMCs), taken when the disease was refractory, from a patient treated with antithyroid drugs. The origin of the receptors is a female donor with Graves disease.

The CDR3 region is CASRGTRVQETQYF. The CDR3 DNA reads TGTGCCAGCAGGGGGACAAGGGTACAAGAGACCCAGTACTTC. V gene TRBV12-3 or TRBV12-4 combines with J gene TRBJ2-5, with D perhaps TRBD1 (6 bases). The CDR3 spans 14 residues. The V end lost 6 bases, the J end lost 2 bases, and 13 bases lay between the germline ends.

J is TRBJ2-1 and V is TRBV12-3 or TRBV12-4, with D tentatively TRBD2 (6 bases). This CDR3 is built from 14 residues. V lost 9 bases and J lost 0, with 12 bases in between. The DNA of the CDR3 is TGTGCCAGTAGCGGAACAACCTCCTACAATGAGCAGTTCTTC. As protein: CASSGTTSYNEQFF.